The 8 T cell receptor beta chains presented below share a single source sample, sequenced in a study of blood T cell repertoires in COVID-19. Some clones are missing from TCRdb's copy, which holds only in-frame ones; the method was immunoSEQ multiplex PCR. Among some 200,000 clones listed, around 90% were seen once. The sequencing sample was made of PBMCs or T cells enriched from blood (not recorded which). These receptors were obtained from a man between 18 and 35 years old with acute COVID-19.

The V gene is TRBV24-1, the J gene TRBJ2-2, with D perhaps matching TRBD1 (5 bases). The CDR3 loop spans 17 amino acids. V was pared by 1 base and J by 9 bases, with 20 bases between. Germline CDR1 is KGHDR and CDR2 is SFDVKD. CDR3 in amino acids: CATSDFQGPAPGRELFF. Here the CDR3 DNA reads TGTGCCACCAGTGATTTTCAGGGCCCGGCTCCCGGCCGGGAGCTGTTTTTT.

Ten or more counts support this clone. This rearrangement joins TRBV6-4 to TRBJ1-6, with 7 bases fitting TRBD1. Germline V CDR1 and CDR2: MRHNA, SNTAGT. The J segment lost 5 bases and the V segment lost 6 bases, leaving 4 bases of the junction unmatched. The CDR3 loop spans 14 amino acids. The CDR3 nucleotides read TGTGCCAGCAGCCGAGGGACAGATAATTCACCCCTCCACTTT. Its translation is CASSRGTDNSPLHF.

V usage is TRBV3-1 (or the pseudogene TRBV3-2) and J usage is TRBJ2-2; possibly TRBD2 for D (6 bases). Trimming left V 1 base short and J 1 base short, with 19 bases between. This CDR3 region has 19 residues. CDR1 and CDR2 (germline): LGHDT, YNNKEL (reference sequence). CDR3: CASSQGRDFRGKNTGELFF. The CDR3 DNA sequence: TGTGCCAGCAGCCAAGGCCGGGACTTCCGAGGGAAGAACACCGGGGAGCTGTTTTTT.

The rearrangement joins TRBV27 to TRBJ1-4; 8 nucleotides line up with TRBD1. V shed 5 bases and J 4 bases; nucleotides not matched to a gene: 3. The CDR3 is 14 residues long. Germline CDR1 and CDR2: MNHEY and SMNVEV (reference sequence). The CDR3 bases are TGTGCCAGCAGTCCAGGACAGGGTAATGAAAAACTGTTTTTT. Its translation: CASSPGQGNEKLFF.

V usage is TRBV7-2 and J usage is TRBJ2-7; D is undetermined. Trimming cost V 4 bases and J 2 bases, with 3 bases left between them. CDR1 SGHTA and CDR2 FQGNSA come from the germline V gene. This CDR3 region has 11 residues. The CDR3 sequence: CASSSAYEQYF. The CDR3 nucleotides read TGTGCCAGCAGCTCCGCCTACGAGCAGTACTTC.

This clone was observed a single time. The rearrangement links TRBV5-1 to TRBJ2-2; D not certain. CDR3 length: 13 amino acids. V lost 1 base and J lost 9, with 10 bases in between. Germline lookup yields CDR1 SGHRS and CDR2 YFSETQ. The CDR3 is CASSLQVDRELFF. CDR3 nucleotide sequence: TGCGCCAGCAGCTTGCAGGTCGACAGGGAGCTGTTTTTT.

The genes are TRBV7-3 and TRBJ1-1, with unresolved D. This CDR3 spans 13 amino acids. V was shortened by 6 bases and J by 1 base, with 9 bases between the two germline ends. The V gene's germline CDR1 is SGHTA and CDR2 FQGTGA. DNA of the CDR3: TGTGCCAGCAGTTTCGCAGGGAACACTGAAGCTTTCTTT. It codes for CASSFAGNTEAFF. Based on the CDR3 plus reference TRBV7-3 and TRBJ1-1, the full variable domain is GAGVSQTPSNKVTEKGKYVELRCDPISGHTALYWYRQSLGQGPEFLIYFQGTGAADDSGLPNDRFFAVRPEGSVSTLKIQRTERGDSAVYLCASSFAGNTEAFFGQGTRLTVV.

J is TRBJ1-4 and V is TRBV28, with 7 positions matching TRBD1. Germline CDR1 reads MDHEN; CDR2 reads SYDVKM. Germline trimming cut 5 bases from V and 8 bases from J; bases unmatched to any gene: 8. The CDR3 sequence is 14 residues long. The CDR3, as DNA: TGTGCCAGCAGTCTAATACAGGGGAGGGAAAAACTGTTTTTT. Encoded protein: CASSLIQGREKLFF.